This TCR beta chain was identified in a study of T cells in Graves' hyperthyroidism and ophthalmopathy. This clonotype has only a few counts. RNA transcripts provided the source from which TCR beta CDR3 regions were amplified. The study used the HTBI primer set for a first-round RT-PCR of the TCR CDR3. TCRdb reprocessed the multiplex PCR reads via MiXCR and lists one record per CDR3 protein. The sample lists just under 750,000 distinct CDR3 sequences; 30% to 40% were seen once. The CDR3 has 15 residues. V was clipped by 0 bases and J by 6 bases, with 15 bases between them. Looked up from germline, CDR1 is LGHNA and CDR2 is YSLEER.

The sequence came from a woman in her thirties or forties with Graves' hyperthyroidism. The sample consisted of blood. The chain recombines TRBV4-3 with TRBJ2-7; the D is unclear. The CDR3 sequence is CASSQDVNSRGEQYF. The CDR3 nucleotides read TGCGCCAGCAGCCAAGATGTGAATAGCAGAGGCGAGCAGTACTTC.